These 10 T cell receptor beta chains were all obtained from the same sample, sequenced in a study of T cells in women clearing cervical HPV infection (dated 2018 in TCRdb). The method behind the library was the immunoSEQ multiplex PCR assay. The table comes from immuneACCESS by way of TCRdb, which keeps in-frame sequences with V and J called. Part of the clones is missing from these tables; in studies checked, under half for an unresolved V gene and the rest for unknown reasons. The sample table records tens of thousands of clones. Together, the top ten hold under 8% of the sample. The specimen sequenced was blood buffy coat. All receptors come from a woman aged 18 to 69 with a cervical HPV16 infection that either progressed to CIN3+ or cleared (not recorded which).

With regard to this clone: The read ends 3 residues before the CDR3 terminus; that terminus is restored from the germline J gene. The chain has TRBV20-1 and TRBJ2-4; D may be TRBD2 (6 bases). This CDR3 comprises 15 residues. V was cut by 3 bases and J by 4 bases, with 16 bases left in between. Germline CDR1 DFQATT, CDR2 SNEGSKA (reference sequence). This CDR3 is CSASFEPGTKNIQYF. CDR3 DNA, as far as it was read: TGCAGTGCTAGTTTCGAACCCGGGACTAAAAACATT.

Points on this clone: The sequence runs out 3 residues before the end of the CDR3; the remainder is reconstructed from the germline J gene. V and J are TRBV20-1 and TRBJ1-4; a possible D gene is TRBD1 (5 bases). CDR3 length: 12 residues. The V end was cut by 4 bases, the J end by 8 bases, with 11 bases between. Germline lookup yields CDR1 DFQATT and CDR2 SNEGSKA (reference sequence). Incomplete CDR3 DNA: TGCAGTGCTATATTAGGGGCGGAAAAA. Protein: CSAILGAEK. The CDR3 in its entirety is CSAILGAEKLFF.

With respect to this clone: The read comes to an end 3 residues before the CDR3 does, leaving the germline J gene to fill in the end. The rearrangement uses TRBV6-4 and TRBJ2-5; a possible D gene is TRBD1 (5 bases). With 3 bases removed from V and 2 bases from J, the gap between germline ends came to 10 bases. The CDR3 has 14 amino acids. Germline V gene sequence: CDR1 MRHNA, CDR2 SNTAGT. CDR3 residues: CASSDRQIQETQYF. Incomplete CDR3 DNA: TGTGCCAGCAGTGATCGACAGATTCAAGAGACC.

In regard to this clone: The read comes to an end 3 residues before the CDR3 does, leaving the germline J gene to fill in the end. The J gene is TRBJ1-2, the V gene TRBV5-6; D possibly corresponds to TRBD1 (6 bases). CDR1 and CDR2 from the germline V gene are SGHDT and YYEEEE. The CDR3 loop spans 15 amino acids. The germline V and J ends were trimmed by 3 bases and 6 bases, with 18 bases remaining between them. The CDR3 protein is CASSWGTLNENGYTF. CDR3 DNA, as far as it was read: TGTGCCAGCAGCTGGGGGACACTAAATGAAAATGGC.

On this clone: The read terminates 3 residues before the CDR3 end, so the remaining end is supplied by the germline J gene. This chain connects TRBV2 to TRBJ2-7; 7 positions agree with TRBD2. Germline V gene lookup returns CDR1 SNHLY and CDR2 FYNNEI. Trimming cost V 11 bases and J 3 bases; bases outside gene matches: 7. The CDR3 sequence is 12 residues long. The covered CDR3 bases are TGTGCCGGTGAGGGACTAAACTACGAG. This translates into CAGEGLNYE. The entire CDR3 reads CAGEGLNYEQYF.

As for this clone: Read coverage stops 3 residues before the CDR3 terminus; the germline J gene supplies the remainder. The chain links TRBV6-1 to TRBJ1-6; maybe TRBD1 (6 bases). Trimming removed 4 bases from V and 7 bases from J, with 17 bases in between. The CDR3 spans 16 residues. Germline CDR1 reads MNHNS; CDR2 reads SASEGT. Incomplete CDR3 DNA: TGTGCCAGCAGTGCGGGGGGCTACTGGGGGAATTCACCC. It yields the protein CASSAGGYWGNSP. The whole CDR3 protein is CASSAGGYWGNSPLHF.

With respect to this clone: The CDR3 extends 3 residues past the end of the read, so its final part is completed from the germline J gene. The chain recombines TRBV5-4 with TRBJ2-5; 16 bases map to TRBD2. This CDR3 is 15 amino acids long. From germline, CDR1 is SGHNT and CDR2 YYREEE (reference sequence). V was pared by 7 bases and J by 5 bases, with 5 bases of the junction left unmatched. CDR3 bases read: TGTGCCAGCGGGAAGGGACTAGCGGGGGGGGAGACC. This encodes CASGKGLAGGET. The CDR3 in full is CASGKGLAGGETQYF. Variable domain in full (rest from reference TRBV5-4 and TRBJ2-5): ETGVTQSPTHLIKTRGQQVTLRCSSQSGHNTVSWYQQALGQGPQFIFQYYREEENGRGNFPPRFSGLQFPNYSSELNVNALELDDSALYLCASGKGLAGGETQYFGPGTRLLVL.

Comments on this clone: The read halts 3 residues ahead of the CDR3 end, with the missing end drawn from the germline J gene. V and J are TRBV2 and TRBJ1-6; TRBD1 might be the D (5 bases). Germline CDR1 SNHLY, CDR2 FYNNEI. V lost 1 base, J lost 10 bases, and 11 bases lay in between. The length of the CDR3 is 14 residues. CDR3 region: CASSEVAGLSPLHF. The sequenced CDR3 bases are TGTGCCAGCAGTGAAGTGGCAGGGCTATCACCC.

CDR3 sequence: CASSLGSLGGGELFF. Partial CDR3 DNA: TGTGCCAGCAGTTTGGGTTCGTTGGGGGGCGGGGAG. The V call is TRBV12-3 or TRBV12-4, the J call TRBJ2-2; D possibly corresponds to TRBD2 (6 bases). The observed sequence ends 3 residues before the CDR3 terminus, with the missing tail filled in from the germline J gene. The CDR3 extends over 15 amino acids. Trimming stripped 3 bases from V and 7 bases from J, with 15 bases between.

A note on this clone: The read halts 3 residues ahead of the CDR3 end, with the missing end drawn from the germline J gene. The chain links TRBV20-1 to TRBJ2-7; D is ambiguous. The CDR3 runs 14 residues. Trimming pared 6 bases from V and 1 base from J, leaving 16 bases between. CDR1 and CDR2 from the germline V gene are DFQATT and SNEGSKA (reference sequence). The CDR3 spells CSAVPTTNSYEQYF. The part of the CDR3 DNA that was read is TGCAGTGCCGTCCCCACAACCAATTCCTACGAG.